This T cell receptor beta chain was recorded in a study of cytomegalovirus exposure and HLA in healthy donors. PCR involved 60 Vbeta and 13 Jbeta primers. Assay: immunoSEQ multiplex PCR; the TCRdb copy retains only in-frame clones and omits some. The sample contains 160,000 or so clones, 79% of which appear only once. Germline CDR1 and CDR2: SGHRS and YFSETQ. Trimming at V came to 1 base and at J to 6 bases, leaving 7 bases not matched to a gene. The CDR3 has 16 amino acids. Sequencing was done on a sample of PBMCs. J is TRBJ2-3 and V is TRBV5-1, with 11 bases lining up with TRBD2. The receptor was isolated from a woman aged 40-49 years in good health and CMV-seronegative. Written as DNA, the CDR3 is TGCGCCAGCAGCTTGTTACGACTAGCGGGGACCGATACGCAGTATTTT. Translating gives CASSLLRLAGTDTQYF.